The 6 T cell receptor beta chains reported below all come from one sample, sequenced in a study of neurological immune-mediated disorders (dated by TCRdb to about 2019). Library creation used 5' RACE. Reads for this sample came from an Illumina HiSeq 2500. TCRdb took the public reads, trimmed them with fastp at Q25, ran MiXCR for clone calling and kept in-frame beta chains. Every distinct CDR3 protein forms one entry, paired with its most common genes and DNA. The sample table contains about 46,000 distinct CDR3 sequences; only one count was recorded for less than 2% of them. The ten biggest clones cover around 2% of the sample. The specimen sequenced was PBMCs. These receptors were taken from a woman aged 40 to 55 with multiple sclerosis.

Many counts were recorded for this clonotype. This chain connects TRBV25-1 to TRBJ2-7; D tentatively fits TRBD1 or TRBD2 (5 bases each). V shed 10 bases and J shed 6 bases, with 22 bases lying between them. Germline V gene data show CDR1 as MGHDK and CDR2 as SYGVNS. The CDR3 is 14 residues long. This CDR3 reads CATQPGADSGEQYF. The CDR3 DNA follows: TGTGCCACCCAACCCGGGGCAGACTCTGGCGAGCAGTACTTC.

Many counts were recorded for this clonotype. The CDR3 reads CSASATSRSYNEQFF. As DNA, the CDR3 is TGCAGTGCTAGCGCGACTAGTCGGTCCTACAATGAGCAGTTCTTC. This sequence joins TRBV20-1 and TRBJ2-1, with D perhaps matching TRBD2 (6 bases). This CDR3 spans 15 amino acids. Trimming shortened V by 3 bases and J by 1 base, and 13 bases separated the two germline ends. Germline lookup yields CDR1 DFQATT and CDR2 SNEGSKA (reference sequence).

This clonotype was detected ten times or more. This rearrangement joins TRBV10-3 to TRBJ1-6; D is possibly TRBD1 (5 bases). V was shortened by 10 bases and J by 7 bases, with 17 bases between the two germline ends. The CDR3 extends over 14 amino acids. Looked up from germline, CDR1 is ENHRY and CDR2 is SYGVKD. As DNA, the CDR3 is TGTGCCACTCACGAGTTGAGGGGAAATTCACCCCTCCACTTT. Protein product: CATHELRGNSPLHF.

This clonotype occurred many times. The CDR3 reads CASRTTGVTEAFF. For the CDR3, the DNA is TGTGCCAGCAGAACGACAGGGGTGACTGAAGCTTTCTTT. This chain links TRBV6-5 with TRBJ1-1, with 8 bases fitting TRBD1. V was pared by 6 bases and J by 5 bases, with 5 bases of the junction left unmatched. CDR1 is MNHEY and CDR2 is SVGAGI in the germline V gene. The CDR3 contains 13 residues.

This clonotype was picked up many times. The genes are TRBV24-1 and TRBJ1-1; D ambiguous. This CDR3 contains 15 residues. From germline, CDR1 is KGHDR and CDR2 SFDVKD. Trimming cost V 2 bases and J 5 bases, with 14 bases left between them. The CDR3 region has the DNA TGTGCCACCAGTGATTCGAGGGCCGGAGGGACTGAAGCTTTCTTT. Its protein is CATSDSRAGGTEAFF.

In this sample, this clonotype turned up many times. The chain uses TRBV6-6 and TRBJ2-7, with 7 bases that match TRBD1. The CDR3 contains 14 residues. The germline gives CDR1 MNHNY, CDR2 SVGAGI (reference sequence). Trimming at V came to 6 bases and at J to 3 bases, leaving 8 bases not matched to a gene. The CDR3 DNA follows: TGTGCCAGCAGCCTAGGGACAGAGAGCTACGAGCAGTACTTC. As protein: CASSLGTESYEQYF.